This T cell receptor beta chain came from a study of blood T cell repertoires in COVID-19 (TCRdb year 2020). Regarding the research as a whole: The collaborator samples originated in the United States, Italy and Spain and spanned the acute and convalescent phases of COVID-19. The material from the prospective study consisted of cDNA or gDNA derived from T cells, B-cell-depleted T cells, or PBMCs. The dataset comprised deeply sampled blood TCRbeta repertoires from subjects exposed to, actively infected with, or recovered from COVID-19. The repertoires were released in a freely available public database meant as a resource for research on the immune response to SARS-CoV-2. The samples were drawn from two sources: the first 160 participants of the ongoing ImmuneRACE study, and approximately 1,300 subjects contributed by 6 global collaborators. A de-identified subject ID, COVID-19 status, age in years and sex were almost always included in the sample metadata. Where available, HLA class I and class II types were taken from metadata supplied by the sample provider and were not determined by assay-based typing.

Participants in the prospective study were enrolled through a virtual design, were aged roughly 18 to 100 years, and lived in some 24 United States geographic areas. To assign participants to cohorts, the prospective study relied on clinical history that participants themselves reported in a screening survey and a study questionnaire. ImmuneRACE Cohort 3 recovered participants were defined by two consecutive negative NP/OP PCR tests, healthcare professional clearance, or symptom resolution. In the prospective study, mobile phlebotomists collected whole blood, serum and a nasopharyngeal or oropharyngeal swab from each participant. Prospective study participants could optionally give additional blood draws and questionnaires over an approximately two-month period. Before DNA extraction, blood samples from the prospective study were shipped at room temperature or frozen. General conclusions and limits of the study: Clinical and demographic metadata were provided uncurated, with the amount varying by source and participant.

Notes on this clone: This clone's antigen is unknown. No base quality information exists; no much larger clone differs at one position.

Taken from the germline V gene, the CDR1 and CDR2 loops are SGDLS and YYNGEE. V and J are truncated by 0 bases and 6 bases respectively, leaving an intervening sequence of 10 bases. The CDR3 starts with the cysteine, ends with the phenylalanine, and has 14 residues. The retained sequence is limited to the CDR3, 42 bases, with the frame set at the first base. The immunoSEQ Assay, a bias-controlled multiplex PCR, was used to amplify TCRbeta CDR3 regions from genomic DNA. Per the authors' processing: The number of nucleated cells in each sample was estimated from the amplification of reference gene primers within the assay. To quantify the absolute abundance of each unique TCRbeta CDR3 rearrangement, sequence reads were collapsed and filtered. For each sample, productive Simpson clonality was calculated as the square root of Simpson's diversity index across productive rearrangements. TCRdb took this table from immuneACCESS and kept in-frame rearrangements with V and J called. Such tables lack part of the clones; where checked against another copy, unresolved V genes explain under half of the gap, and the rest is unexplained. V and J calls and clone size follow that table, whereas D and trimming were derived from the DNA. Recorded for this sample are roughly 220,000 clones; around 90% of them occurred a single time. Jointly, the top ten make up under 3% of the sample.

The chain uses TRBV9 and TRBJ2-4; perhaps TRBD1 is the D gene, with 6 bases matching. This TCR was recovered from a woman between 25 and 40 years old who had recovered from COVID-19. Material: PBMCs or T cells enriched from blood (not recorded which). DNA sequence: TGTGCCAGCAGCGTAGACGGCAGGGGAAACATTCAGTACTTC. Translated, it gives CASSVDGRGNIQYF.